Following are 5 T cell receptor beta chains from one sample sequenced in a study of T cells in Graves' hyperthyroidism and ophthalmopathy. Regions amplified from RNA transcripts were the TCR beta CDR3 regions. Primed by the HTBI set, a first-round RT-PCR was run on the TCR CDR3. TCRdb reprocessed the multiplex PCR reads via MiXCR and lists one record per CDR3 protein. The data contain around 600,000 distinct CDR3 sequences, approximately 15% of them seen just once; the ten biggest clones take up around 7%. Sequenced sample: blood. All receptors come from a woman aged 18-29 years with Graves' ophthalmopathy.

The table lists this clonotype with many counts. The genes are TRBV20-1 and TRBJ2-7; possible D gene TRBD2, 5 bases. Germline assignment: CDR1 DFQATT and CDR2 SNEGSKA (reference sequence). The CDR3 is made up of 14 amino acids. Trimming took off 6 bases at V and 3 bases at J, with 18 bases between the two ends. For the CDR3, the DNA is TGCAGTGCACTTGGACGGGATAGATACTACGAGCAGTACTTC. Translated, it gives CSALGRDRYYEQYF.

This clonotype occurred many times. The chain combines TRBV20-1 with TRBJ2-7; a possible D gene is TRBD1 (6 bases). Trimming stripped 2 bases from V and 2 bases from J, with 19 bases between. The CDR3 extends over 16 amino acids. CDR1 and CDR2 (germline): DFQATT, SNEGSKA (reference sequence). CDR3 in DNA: TGCAGTGCTAGATCCTCCCGGGACACAACTACCTACGAGCAGTACTTC. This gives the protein CSARSSRDTTTYEQYF.

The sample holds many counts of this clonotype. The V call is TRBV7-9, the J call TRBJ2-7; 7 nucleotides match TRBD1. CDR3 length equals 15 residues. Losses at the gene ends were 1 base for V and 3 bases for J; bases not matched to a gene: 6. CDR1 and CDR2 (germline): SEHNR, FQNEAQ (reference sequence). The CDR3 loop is CASSLGDRQSYEQYF. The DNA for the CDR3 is TGTGCCAGCAGCTTAGGGGACAGACAAAGCTACGAGCAGTACTTC.

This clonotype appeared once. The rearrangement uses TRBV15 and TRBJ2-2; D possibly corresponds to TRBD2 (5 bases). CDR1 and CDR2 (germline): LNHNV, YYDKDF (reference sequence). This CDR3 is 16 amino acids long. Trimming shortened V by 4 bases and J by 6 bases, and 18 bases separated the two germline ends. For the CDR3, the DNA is TGTGCCACCAGCATCCGGGATCCGTCCCACCCCGGGGAGCTGTTTTTT. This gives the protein CATSIRDPSHPGELFF.

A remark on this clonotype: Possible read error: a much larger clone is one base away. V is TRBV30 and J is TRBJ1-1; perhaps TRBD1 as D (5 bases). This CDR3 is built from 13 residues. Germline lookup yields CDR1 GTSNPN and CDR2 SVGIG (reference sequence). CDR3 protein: CASWGRLNTEALF. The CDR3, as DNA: TGTGCCTCGTGGGGACGGTTGAACACTGAAGCTCTCTTT.